This T cell receptor beta chain was documented in a study of CXCR3-negative and CXCR3-positive naive CD8 T cells. The study made its TRB cDNA libraries by 5' RACE, adding UMI labels. TCRdb reprocessed the 5' RACE reads, with one entry per CDR3 protein and no DNA. Its clone listing holds more than 50,000 distinct CDR3 sequences. Germline CDR1 reads MGHDK; CDR2 reads SYGVNS. The CDR3 loop spans 17 amino acids. The sequencing sample was made of naive CXCR3- CD8+ T cells from blood. Subset given: CD45RO-CCR7+CD27+CD95- naive CD8+ T cells lacking CXCR3 (TNR3-). The receptor's source is a human donor in good health. Some clones in this sample may be carry-over from other donors' samples. This rearrangement joins TRBV25-1 to TRBJ1-3. The CDR3 sequence: CASASRSGEFGGNTIYF.